This T cell receptor (beta chain) originates from a study of CD8 T cells in ankylosing spondylitis. Notes on the study in general: Some of the motif variants had earlier been found in reactive arthritis patients' fluid and blood. Disease-linked clones reportedly concentrated significantly in matched ankylosing spondylitis synovial fluid. The study identified a TCR beta motif of eight highly homologous variants that appeared characteristic of ankylosing spondylitis blood. Disease-linked clones bore a CD8+ phenotype and were relatively rare in peripheral blood.

This clonotype was seen a few times. Its antigen is still unknown. The CDR3 contains 12 residues. V was cut by 1 base and J by 8 bases, with 8 bases left in between. Quantitative 5'-RACE with molecular barcodes generated TCR beta libraries. TCRdb independently ran MiXCR on the 5' RACE reads; one entry per CDR3 protein. The sample shows fewer than 650,000 distinct CDR3 sequences, about 13% of them seen only once. The sequenced material came from blood, either unsorted or a sorted T cell fraction (not recorded which). The chain carries TRBV12-3 or TRBV12-4 and TRBJ1-2; no reliable D call. This TCR was sampled from a male donor with ankylosing spondylitis. CDR3 nucleotide sequence: TGTGCCAGCAGTTTAGGCAGCGTGGGCTACACCTTC. Protein product: CASSLGSVGYTF.